The present entry profiles one T cell receptor (beta chain) with its context. This CDR3 contains 14 residues. CDR1 and CDR2 from the germline V gene are MDHEN and SYDVKM. The V and J ends lost 3 bases and 6 bases respectively, with 11 bases between them. This specimen belongs to a study of blood T cell repertoires in COVID-19. Study at large: Sites across the United States, Italy and Spain contributed samples from acute and convalescent COVID-19. From T cells, B-cell-depleted T cells, or PBMCs came the material, which was cDNA or gDNA.

In the source study's methods: Reference gene primer amplification gave nucleated cell count estimates. Method: immunoSEQ multiplex PCR; TCRdb's copy keeps in-frame clones and lacks some. V, J and clone size reflect that table, while D and trimming were determined from the DNA. This sample has 150,000 to 160,000 clones, with approximately 92% found just once. J is TRBJ1-4 and V is TRBV28, with D hard to call. The specimen sequenced was peripheral blood. This clonotype was sampled from a woman aged 40 to 49 with acute or convalescent COVID-19. CDR3 residues: CASSFPLSHEKLFF. CDR3 DNA: TGTGCCAGCAGTTTCCCTCTTTCCCATGAAAAACTGTTTTTT. Full variable domain (outside the CDR3, taken from reference TRBV28 and TRBJ1-4): DVKVTQSSRYLVKRTGEKVFLECVQDMDHENMFWYRQDPGLGLRLIYFSYDVKMKEKGDIPEGYSVSREKKERFSLILESASTNQTSMYLCASSFPLSHEKLFFGSGTQLSVL.